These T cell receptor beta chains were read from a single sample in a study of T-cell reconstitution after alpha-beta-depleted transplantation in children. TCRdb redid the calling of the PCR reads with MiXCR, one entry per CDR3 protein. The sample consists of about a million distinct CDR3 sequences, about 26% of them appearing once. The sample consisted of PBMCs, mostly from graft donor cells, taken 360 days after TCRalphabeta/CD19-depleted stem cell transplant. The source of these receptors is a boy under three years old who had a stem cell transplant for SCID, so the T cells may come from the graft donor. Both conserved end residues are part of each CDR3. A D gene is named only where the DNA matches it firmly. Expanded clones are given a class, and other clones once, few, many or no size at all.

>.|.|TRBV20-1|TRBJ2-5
CSARVGRAQETQYF
TGCAGTGCTAGAGTGGGCCGGGCACAAGAGACCCAGTACTTC
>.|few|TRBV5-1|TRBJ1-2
CASSLGWRDGYGYTF
TGCGCCAGCAGCTTGGGGTGGAGGGATGGCTATGGCTACACCTTC
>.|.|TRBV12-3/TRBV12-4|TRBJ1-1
CASSRETHTEAFF
TGTGCCAGCAGTCGGGAAACTCACACTGAAGCTTTCTTT
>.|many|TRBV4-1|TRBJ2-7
CASSQELLSYEQYF
TGCGCCAGCAGCCAAGAACTACTATCCTACGAGCAGTACTTC
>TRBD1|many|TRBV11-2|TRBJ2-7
CASSLWTGNYEQYF
TGTGCCAGCAGCTTGTGGACAGGGAACTACGAGCAGTACTTC
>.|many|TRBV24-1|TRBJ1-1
CATSEAGQYYGAFF
TGTGCCACCAGTGAGGCTGGACAGTACTACGGAGCTTTCTTT
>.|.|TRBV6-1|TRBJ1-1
CASNPDRGEGVTEAFF
TGTGCCAGCAACCCGGATAGGGGCGAAGGGGTGACTGAAGCTTTCTTT
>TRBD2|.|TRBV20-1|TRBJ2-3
CSGAGLAENTDTQYF
TGCAGTGGCGCGGGACTAGCGGAGAATACAGATACGCAGTATTTT
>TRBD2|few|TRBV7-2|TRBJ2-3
CASSLSLAGITDTQYF
TGTGCCAGCAGCTTAAGCCTAGCGGGGATCACAGATACGCAGTATTTT
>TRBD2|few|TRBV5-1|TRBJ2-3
CASSPTGTSGTDTQYF
TGCGCCAGCAGCCCGACCGGGACTAGTGGCACAGATACGCAGTATTTT
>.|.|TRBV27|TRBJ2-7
CASSPRGASTSYEQYF
TGTGCCAGCAGTCCCCGCGGGGCTTCAACCTCCTACGAGCAGTACTTC
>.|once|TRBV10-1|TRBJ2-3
CASSDGGRTDTQYF
TGCGCCAGCAGTGACGGGGGGCGCACAGATACGCAGTATTTT
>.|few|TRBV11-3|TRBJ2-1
CASSLVGLTDEQFF
TGTGCCAGCAGCTTAGTGGGATTAACCGATGAGCAGTTCTTC
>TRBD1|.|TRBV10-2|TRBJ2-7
CASTRNELTGTYEQYF
TGCGCCAGCACCAGAAACGAATTGACAGGGACCTACGAGCAGTACTTC
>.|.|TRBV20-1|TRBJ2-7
CCARDGRALSYEQYF
TGCTGTGCTAGAGATGGGCGGGCTCTTTCCTACGAGCAGTACTTC
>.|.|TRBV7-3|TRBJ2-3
CASSPRAVGYTDTQYF
TGTGCCAGCAGCCCGCGGGCAGTGGGGTACACAGATACGCAGTATTTT
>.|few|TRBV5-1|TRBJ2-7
CASSLALESYEQYF
TGCGCCAGCAGCTTGGCCCTGGAGTCCTACGAGCAGTACTTC
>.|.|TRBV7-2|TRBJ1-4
CASSPSRQGREKLFF
TGTGCCAGCAGCCCCTCTCGGCAGGGGCGTGAAAAACTGTTTTTT
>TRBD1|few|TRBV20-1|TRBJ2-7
CSAIRGPYEQYF
TGCAGTGCCATCAGGGGGCCCTACGAGCAGTACTTC
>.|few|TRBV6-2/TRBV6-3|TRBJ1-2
CASSYPSGATF
TGTGCCAGCAGTTACCCCAGCGGGGCAACCTTC
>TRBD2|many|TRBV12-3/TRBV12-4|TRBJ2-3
CASRQTSGGGDTQYF
TGTGCCAGCAGGCAGACTAGCGGGGGGGGAGATACGCAGTATTTT
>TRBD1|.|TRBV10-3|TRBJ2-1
CAISRDRDSNEQFF
TGTGCCATCAGCCGGGACAGGGACAGCAATGAGCAGTTCTTC